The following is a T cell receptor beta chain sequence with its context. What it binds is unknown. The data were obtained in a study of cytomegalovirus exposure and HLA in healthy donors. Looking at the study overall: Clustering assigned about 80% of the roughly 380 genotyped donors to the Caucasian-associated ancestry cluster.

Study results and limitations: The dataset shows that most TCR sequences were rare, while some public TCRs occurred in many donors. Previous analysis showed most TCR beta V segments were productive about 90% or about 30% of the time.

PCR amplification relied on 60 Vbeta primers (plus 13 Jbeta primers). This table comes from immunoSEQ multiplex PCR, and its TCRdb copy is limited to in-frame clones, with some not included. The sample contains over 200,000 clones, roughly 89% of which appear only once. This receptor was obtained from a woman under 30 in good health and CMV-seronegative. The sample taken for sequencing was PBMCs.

This CDR3 is CASSLADIYGYTF. DNA for the CDR3: TGTGCCAGCAGCTTGGCGGACATCTATGGCTACACCTTC. The chain carries TRBV5-4 and TRBJ1-2; a possible D gene is TRBD1 (5 bases). Trimming took 0 bases from V and 4 from J, leaving 7 bases between them. This CDR3 has 13 residues. Germline CDR1 is SGHNT and CDR2 is YYREEE (reference sequence).